This T cell receptor (beta chain) was captured by sequencing in a study of T cells in Graves' hyperthyroidism and ophthalmopathy. Uncontrolled infection, other autoimmune disease, pregnancy and lactation each barred patients from inclusion. Diagnosis rested on symptoms, serum thyroxine and TRAb, thyroid ultrasound, and orbital computed tomography. Germline assignment: CDR1 DFQATT and CDR2 SNEGSKA (reference sequence). The CDR3 contains 12 residues. Amplification targeted TCR beta CDR3 regions from RNA transcripts. First-round RT-PCR with HTBI primers amplified the TCR CDR3 region. TCRdb re-called the multiplex PCR reads through MiXCR, storing one row per CDR3 protein. The data show nearly 750,000 distinct CDR3 sequences, with about 35% seen just once and 31% held by the top ten.

The chain is built from TRBV20-1 and TRBJ2-7; D possibly corresponds to TRBD2 (5 bases). The DNA end is more similar to TRBJ2-1, so the J call may be wrong. Sample: blood. The receptor was derived from a woman aged 40 to 50 with Graves' hyperthyroidism. CDR3 nucleotides: TGCAGTGCTAAGGGAGTTAGCAATGAGCAGTTCTTC. It specifies CSAKGVSNEQFF.